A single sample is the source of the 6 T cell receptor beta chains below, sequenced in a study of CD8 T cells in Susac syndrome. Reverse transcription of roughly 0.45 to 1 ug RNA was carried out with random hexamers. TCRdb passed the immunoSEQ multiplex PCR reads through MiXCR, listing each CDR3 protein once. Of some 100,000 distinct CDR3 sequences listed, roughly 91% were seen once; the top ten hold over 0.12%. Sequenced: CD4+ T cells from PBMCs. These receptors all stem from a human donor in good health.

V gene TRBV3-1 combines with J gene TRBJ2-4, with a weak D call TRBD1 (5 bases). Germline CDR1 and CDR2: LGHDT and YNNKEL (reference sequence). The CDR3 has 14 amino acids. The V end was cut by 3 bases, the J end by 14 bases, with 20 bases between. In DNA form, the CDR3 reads TGTGCCAGCAGCCACAGATATTCGGACAAAGGGGAGTACTTC. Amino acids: CASSHRYSDKGEYF.

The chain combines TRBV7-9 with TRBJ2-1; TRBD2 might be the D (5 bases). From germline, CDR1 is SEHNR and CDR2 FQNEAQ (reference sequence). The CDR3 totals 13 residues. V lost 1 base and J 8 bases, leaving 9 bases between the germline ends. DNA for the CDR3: TGTGCCAGCAGCTTAGAGTCCGGGGATGAGCAGTTCTTC. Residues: CASSLESGDEQFF.

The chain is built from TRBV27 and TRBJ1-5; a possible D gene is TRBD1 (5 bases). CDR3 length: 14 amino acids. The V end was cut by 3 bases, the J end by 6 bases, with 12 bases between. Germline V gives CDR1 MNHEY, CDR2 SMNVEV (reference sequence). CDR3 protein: CASSLAGRTQPQHF. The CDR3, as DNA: TGTGCCAGCAGTTTGGCAGGGAGGACTCAGCCCCAGCATTTT.

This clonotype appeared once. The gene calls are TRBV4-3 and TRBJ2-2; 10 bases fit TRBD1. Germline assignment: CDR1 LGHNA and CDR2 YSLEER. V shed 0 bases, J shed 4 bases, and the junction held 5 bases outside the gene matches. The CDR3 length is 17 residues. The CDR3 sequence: CASSQDYGTGATGELFF. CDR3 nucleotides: TGCGCCAGCAGCCAAGATTACGGGACAGGGGCCACCGGGGAGCTGTTTTTT.

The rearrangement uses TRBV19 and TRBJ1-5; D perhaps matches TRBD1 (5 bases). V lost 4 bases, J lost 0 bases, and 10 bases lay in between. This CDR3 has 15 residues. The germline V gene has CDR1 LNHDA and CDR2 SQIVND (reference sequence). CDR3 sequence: CASSNLQGSNQPQHF. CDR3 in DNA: TGTGCCAGTAGTAACCTCCAGGGTAGCAATCAGCCCCAGCATTTT. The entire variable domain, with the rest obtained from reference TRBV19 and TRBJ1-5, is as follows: DGGITQSPKYLFRKEGQNVTLSCEQNLNHDAMYWYRQDPGQGLRLIYYSQIVNDFQKGDIAEGYSVSREKKESFPLTVTSAQKNPTAFYLCASSNLQGSNQPQHFGDGTRLSIL.

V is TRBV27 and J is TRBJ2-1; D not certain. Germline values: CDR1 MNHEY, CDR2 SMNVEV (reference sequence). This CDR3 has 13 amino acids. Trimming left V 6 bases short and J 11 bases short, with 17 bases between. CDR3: CASSPHALVQQFF. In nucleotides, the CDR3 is TGTGCCAGCAGCCCGCATGCTCTAGTACAGCAGTTCTTC.